One and the same sample provided the 27 T cell receptor beta chains below, sequenced in a study of OX40 agonist ivuxolimab in advanced cancers. The assay was immunoSEQ multiplex PCR, and TCRdb's table has in-frame clones only and misses some. The sample yields 60,000 to 100,000 clones, about 93% seen once. The source was CD4+ or CD8+ T cells sorted from blood, collected in a trial of the OX40 agonist ivuxolimab. Every receptor here comes from an adult with an advanced solid tumor such as melanoma, head and neck, liver or kidney cancer.

The chain carries TRBV28 and TRBJ2-5, with TRBD2 matching over 11 bases. Germline CDR1 reads MDHEN; CDR2 reads SYDVKM. Germline trimming cut 3 bases from V and 2 bases from J; bases unmatched to any gene: 8. This CDR3 has 17 residues. CDR3 loop: CASSFLLAGGDQETQYF. In DNA form, the CDR3 reads TGTGCCAGCAGTTTTCTTTTAGCGGGAGGGGATCAAGAGACCCAGTACTTC.

The chain joins TRBV7-9 to TRBJ1-1; D gene ambiguous. CDR3 length: 12 residues. Germline-derived CDR1 and CDR2 are SEHNR and FQNEAQ (reference sequence). V was shortened by 6 bases and J by 8 bases, with 13 bases between the two germline ends. CDR3 amino acids: CASRDGNLEAFF. The CDR3 nucleotides read TGTGCCAGCAGGGATGGGAATTTGGAAGCTTTCTTT.

This sequence joins TRBV27 and TRBJ1-1, with D hard to call. Per the germline V gene, CDR1 is MNHEY and CDR2 is SMNVEV (reference sequence). The CDR3 sequence is 13 residues long. The V end was cut by 2 bases, the J end by 4 bases, with 8 bases between. The CDR3 bases are TGTGCCAGCAGTTTAGGGTCGGGCACTGAAGCTTTCTTT. Amino acids: CASSLGSGTEAFF.

The genes are TRBV5-4 and TRBJ2-5, with unresolved D. CDR1 is SGHNT, CDR2 YYREEE, per germline (reference sequence). V was trimmed by 0 bases and J by 1 base, leaving 10 bases between them. The CDR3 is made up of 15 amino acids. The CDR3 spells CASSLAIGFQETQYF. The DNA for the CDR3 is TGTGCCAGCAGCTTGGCCATCGGGTTCCAAGAGACCCAGTACTTC.

The V and J genes are TRBV5-1 and TRBJ1-1; 9 positions match TRBD1. The ends lost 3 bases at V and 4 bases at J; junction bases unmatched: 7. Germline CDR1 is SGHRS and CDR2 is YFSETQ. This CDR3 has 15 amino acids. This CDR3 reads CASSSTGGIGTEAFF. The CDR3 nucleotides are TGCGCCAGCAGCTCGACAGGGGGAATAGGCACTGAAGCTTTCTTT.

J is TRBJ2-2 and V is TRBV28, with D unresolved. From germline, CDR1 is MDHEN and CDR2 SYDVKM. V was trimmed by 2 bases and J by 3 bases, leaving 4 bases between them. CDR3 length: 13 residues. The CDR3 region is CASSLLYTGELFF. The DNA of the CDR3 is TGTGCCAGCAGTTTACTGTACACCGGGGAGCTGTTTTTT.

CDR3 nucleotide sequence: TGTGCCAGCAGCCAAGAGGGCAGGGGGCGAACTAACTATGGCTACACCTTC. Its protein product is CASSQEGRGRTNYGYTF. The J gene is TRBJ1-2, the V gene TRBV4-2, with 8 positions matching TRBD1. Losses at the gene ends were 0 bases for V and 0 bases for J; bases not matched to a gene: 6. Germline V lookup: CDR1 LGHNA, CDR2 YNFKEQ. This CDR3 spans 17 amino acids.

The rearrangement joins TRBV7-2 to TRBJ1-1; D is perhaps TRBD1 (5 bases). Germline V gene lookup returns CDR1 SGHTA and CDR2 FQGNSA. The CDR3 spans 13 residues. Trimming pared 5 bases from V and 2 bases from J, leaving 9 bases between. For the CDR3, the DNA is TGTGCCAGCAGCCGTGGGGGAAACACTGAAGCTTTCTTT. Translating gives CASSRGGNTEAFF.

The chain is built from TRBV2 and TRBJ1-2; D gene unclear. CDR3 length: 14 amino acids. The germline V gene encodes CDR1 SNHLY and CDR2 FYNNEI. V shed 4 bases and J shed 1 base, with 10 bases lying between them. Written as DNA, the CDR3 is TGTGCCAGCAGTGCCGACCCCCTTAACTATGGCTACACCTTC. Translated: CASSADPLNYGYTF.

The J gene is TRBJ2-7, the V gene TRBV10-2; D not certain. CDR3 length: 13 amino acids. Germline V CDR1 and CDR2: WSHSY, SAAADI. The ends were cut back, 6 bases at V and 2 bases at J, with 11 bases in the middle. CDR3 DNA: TGCGCCAGCAGCCTTGGACGGACCTACGAGCAGTACTTC. It specifies CASSLGRTYEQYF.

V gene TRBV5-1 combines with J gene TRBJ2-3; D assignment may be TRBD1 or TRBD2 (5 bases each). Germline-derived CDR1 and CDR2 are SGHRS and YFSETQ. The CDR3 sequence is 15 residues long. Trimming left V 4 bases short and J 6 bases short, with 18 bases between. The CDR3 here is CASSPGAVGLDTQYF. In DNA form, the CDR3 reads TGCGCCAGCAGCCCCGGGGCAGTAGGGCTGGATACGCAGTATTTT. Full variable domain (missing parts from reference TRBV5-1 and TRBJ2-3): KAGVTQTPRYLIKTRGQQVTLSCSPISGHRSVSWYQQTPGQGLQFLFEYFSETQRNKGNFPGRFSGRQFSNSRSEMNVSTLELGDSALYLCASSPGAVGLDTQYFGPGTRLTVL.

The chain recombines TRBV6-5 with TRBJ1-5, with TRBD1 matching over 9 bases. The germline V gene encodes CDR1 MNHEY and CDR2 SVGAGI. This CDR3 comprises 13 residues. V gave up 8 bases and J gave up 11 bases; unmatched junction bases: 10. The CDR3 sequence is CASLGTGRGTQHF. DNA of the CDR3: TGTGCCAGCCTAGGGACAGGGCGTGGGACCCAGCATTTT.

The rearrangement links TRBV28 to TRBJ1-2; D perhaps matches TRBD1 (6 bases). Germline V gives CDR1 MDHEN, CDR2 SYDVKM. V gave up 5 bases and J gave up 4 bases, with 11 bases separating them. The CDR3 extends over 13 amino acids. CDR3 sequence reads: CASSVRGAYGYTF. CDR3 sequence (DNA): TGTGCCAGCAGTGTCAGGGGAGCCTATGGCTACACCTTC.

J is TRBJ2-7 and V is TRBV7-2; no firm D call. With 1 base removed from V and 2 bases from J, the gap between germline ends came to 3 bases. CDR3 length equals 12 residues. Germline V gene sequence: CDR1 SGHTA, CDR2 FQGNSA. The CDR3 coding sequence is TGTGCCAGCAGCTTAGACCCCTACGAGCAGTACTTC. Protein sequence: CASSLDPYEQYF.

This clone has a single count. V gene TRBV9 combines with J gene TRBJ2-1; 7 bases agree with TRBD2. The germline gives CDR1 SGDLS, CDR2 YYNGEE. The CDR3 runs to 16 residues. After removal of 1 base from V and 7 bases from J, the junction contained 11 bases not matched to a gene. The CDR3 sequence: CASSVSPRGLVNEQFF. Here the CDR3 DNA reads TGTGCCAGCAGCGTAAGCCCCCGTGGACTAGTAAATGAGCAGTTCTTC.

The V call is TRBV4-1, the J call TRBJ2-3; D uncertain. Deletions cut 1 base from V and 1 base from J, with 6 bases between. The CDR3 is 14 residues long. Germline CDR1 MGHRA, CDR2 YSYEKL. CDR3 sequence (DNA): TGCGCCAGCAGCCAAGTCCGGGGCACAGATACGCAGTATTTT. Its translation is CASSQVRGTDTQYF.

The chain recombines TRBV4-3 with TRBJ1-1; possible D gene TRBD1, 6 bases. CDR3 size: 16 residues. V was pared by 0 bases and J by 4 bases, with 15 bases between. Germline V gene lookup returns CDR1 LGHNA and CDR2 YSLEER. The CDR3 nucleotides are TGCGCCAGCAGCCAAGATAGTGGGGGGCCGGGCACTGAAGCTTTCTTT. Protein product: CASSQDSGGPGTEAFF.

The chain has TRBV5-1 and TRBJ2-7; possibly TRBD1 or TRBD2 for D (5 bases each). This CDR3 comprises 16 residues. Germline assignment: CDR1 SGHRS and CDR2 YFSETQ. V was pared by 4 bases and J by 1 base, with 18 bases between. CDR3 bases: TGCGCCAGCAGCGTAGGCCGAGGGGAGCAATCCTACGAGCAGTACTTC. Amino acid sequence: CASSVGRGEQSYEQYF.

The chain recombines TRBV10-3 with TRBJ2-1; 8 bases are shared with TRBD1. The V gene end was trimmed by 5 bases and the J gene end by 7 bases; junction bases not matched to a gene: 1. Germline V lookup: CDR1 ENHRY, CDR2 SYGVKD. This CDR3 is built from 12 residues. The CDR3 region has the DNA TGTGCCATCAGTCAGGGGGCGAATGAGCAGTTCTTC. It codes for CAISQGANEQFF.

V usage is TRBV7-9 and J usage is TRBJ2-5; no clear D. The CDR3 is 14 residues long. V gave up 5 bases and J gave up 5 bases, with 15 bases separating them. Germline V gene sequence: CDR1 SEHNR, CDR2 FQNEAQ (reference sequence). Here the CDR3 DNA reads TGTGCCAGCAGCCCGACGGTATTGAGGGAGACCCAGTACTTC. Amino acids: CASSPTVLRETQYF. The whole variable domain, remainder taken from reference TRBV7-9 and TRBJ2-5, is DTGVSQNPRHKITKRGQNVTFRCDPISEHNRLYWYRQTLGQGPEFLTYFQNEAQLEKSRLLSDRFSAERPKGSFSTLEIQRTEQGDSAMYLCASSPTVLRETQYFGPGTRLLVL.

The gene calls are TRBV11-2 and TRBJ1-5; D possibly corresponds to TRBD1 (5 bases). The CDR3 is made up of 15 amino acids. Trimming shortened V by 1 base and J by 2 bases, and 9 bases separated the two germline ends. Per the germline V gene, CDR1 is SGHAT and CDR2 is FQNNGV. The CDR3 sequence is CASSLVQGRNQPQHF. The CDR3 DNA reads as TGTGCCAGCAGCTTAGTTCAGGGCCGCAATCAGCCCCAGCATTTT.

The chain has TRBV9 and TRBJ1-1; D may be TRBD1 (6 bases). The germline V and J ends were trimmed by 0 bases and 2 bases, with 17 bases remaining between them. Germline assignment: CDR1 SGDLS and CDR2 YYNGEE. This CDR3 has 17 amino acids. DNA of the CDR3: TGTGCCAGCAGCGTAGGACAGGCATATGGGGGAAACACTGAAGCTTTCTTT. Amino acids: CASSVGQAYGGNTEAFF.

CDR3 sequence (DNA): TGCGCCAGCAGCTTGGGGGGGACAGGGATATACGAGCAGTACTTC. It codes for CASSLGGTGIYEQYF. The chain employs TRBV5-1 and TRBJ2-7; 9 bases agree with TRBD1. Per the germline V gene, CDR1 is SGHRS and CDR2 is YFSETQ. This CDR3 has 15 residues. V dropped 0 bases and J dropped 4; count of bases not matched to a gene: 5.

Only one count was recorded for this clone. The chain employs TRBV27 and TRBJ1-5; unclear D gene. The CDR3 loop spans 14 amino acids. Germline V gives CDR1 MNHEY, CDR2 SMNVEV (reference sequence). V gave up 0 bases and J gave up 9 bases, with 12 bases separating them. In DNA form, the CDR3 reads TGTGCCAGCAGTTTATCCCAAGGGAGTCTGCCCCAGCATTTT. It encodes CASSLSQGSLPQHF.

The rearrangement joins TRBV9 to TRBJ2-1, with D perhaps TRBD2 (6 bases). The CDR3 has 14 amino acids. Germline V gene lookup returns CDR1 SGDLS and CDR2 YYNGEE. V was clipped by 6 bases and J by 5 bases, with 15 bases between them. The CDR3 region is CASTGVGGHNEQFF. The CDR3 DNA follows: TGTGCCAGCACCGGTGTGGGGGGTCACAATGAGCAGTTCTTC.

The chain is built from TRBV5-5 and TRBJ2-1, with TRBD2 matching over 11 bases. The CDR3 is made up of 15 amino acids. V lost 2 bases to trimming and J lost 6 bases; unmatched junction nucleotides: 4. Germline assignment: CDR1 SGHKS and CDR2 YYEKEE (reference sequence). DNA for the CDR3: TGTGCCAGCAGCTTACTAGCGGGGGTCGGCAATGAGCAGTTCTTC. It codes for CASSLLAGVGNEQFF.

The genes are TRBV7-6 and TRBJ2-7; either TRBD1 or TRBD2 may supply D (5 bases each). Trimming shortened V by 4 bases and J by 7 bases, and 17 bases separated the two germline ends. The CDR3 covers 14 residues. Germline CDR1 SGHVS, CDR2 FNYEAQ. The CDR3 coding sequence is TGTGCCAGCAGCTCCCGGGGCACTCTAAGGGAGCAGTACTTC. It specifies CASSSRGTLREQYF.